Below, 30 T cell receptor beta chains from the same sample are listed, as sequenced in a study of beta chain features in type 1 diabetes. Their antigens remain unidentified. Sequenced material consisted of expressed TCRB transcripts (all of the isolated RNA was reverse transcribed). The repertoire was sequenced with immunoSEQ multiplex PCR; TCRdb's copy has only in-frame clones and lacks some. The sample contains 640,000 or so clones, more than 12% of which appear only once. Study results and limitations: People with Type 1 diabetes carried modestly yet significantly shorter TCRB CDR3s in all four CD4+ subsets.

Sequencing used naive CD4+ T cells from blood. The receptors were sampled from a man aged 18-30 years with type 1 diabetes.

This clone appeared a few times. V and J are TRBV4-1 and TRBJ1-3; the D gene is possibly TRBD1 (5 bases). CDR3 size: 17 residues. The germline V gene has CDR1 MGHRA and CDR2 YSYEKL. Trimming left V 3 bases short and J 4 bases short, with 19 bases between. The CDR3 reads CASSHPPGLDFGNTIYF. The CDR3 nucleotides are TGCGCCAGCAGCCACCCTCCGGGACTCGATTTCGGAAACACCATATATTTT.

The CDR3 protein is CSARDFGEQFF. The CDR3 DNA is TGCAGTGCTAGAGATTTCGGAGAGCAGTTCTTC. The chain joins TRBV20-1 to TRBJ2-1; D is undetermined. This CDR3 has 11 amino acids. The V gene's germline CDR1 is DFQATT and CDR2 SNEGSKA (reference sequence). V lost 0 bases to trimming and J lost 10 bases, with 7 bases between them.

This clone came up a few times. This sequence joins TRBV5-1 and TRBJ1-1; 8 bases align to TRBD1. CDR1 and CDR2 (germline): SGHRS, YFSETQ. The CDR3 covers 15 residues. After removal of 4 bases from V and 0 bases from J, the junction contained 5 bases not matched to a gene. The CDR3 loop is CASSDRGLMNTEAFF. In nucleotides, the CDR3 is TGCGCCAGCAGCGACAGGGGACTAATGAACACTGAAGCTTTCTTT.

This clone was observed a few times. The chain links TRBV7-2 to TRBJ2-3; perhaps TRBD2 as D (5 bases). This CDR3 region has 12 residues. CDR1 and CDR2 from the germline V gene are SGHTA and FQGNSA. V was pared by 3 bases and J by 7 bases, with 8 bases between. CDR3 in amino acids: CASSFGLNTQYF. The CDR3 nucleotides are TGTGCCAGCAGCTTCGGACTTAATACGCAGTATTTT.

J is TRBJ1-2 and V is TRBV2; TRBD1 matches 7 bases. Germline V gene data show CDR1 as SNHLY and CDR2 as FYNNEI. Trimming took 10 bases from V and 8 from J; bases not matched to a gene: 22. This CDR3 is built from 16 residues. The CDR3 bases are TGTGCCACCACGGCCCGACCCGACAGGGTGGTTACGGGCTACACCTTC. Protein sequence: CATTARPDRVVTGYTF.

The chain employs TRBV4-3 and TRBJ1-6; D gene unclear. V lost 0 bases, J lost 4 bases, and 13 bases lay in between. Germline-derived CDR1 and CDR2 are LGHNA and YSLEER. This CDR3 contains 17 residues. The DNA of the CDR3 is TGCGCCAGCAGCCAAGACCCCATTACGCCTTATAATTCACCCCTCCACTTT. Its translation: CASSQDPITPYNSPLHF.

The chain is built from TRBV7-6 and TRBJ1-2; 10 bases fit TRBD1. There are 15 residues in the CDR3. V lost 6 bases to trimming and J lost 4 bases; unmatched junction nucleotides: 8. Germline V gene lookup returns CDR1 SGHVS and CDR2 FNYEAQ. In DNA, the CDR3 is TGTGCCAGCAGGTCCCCTGACAGGGGGCTCTATGGCTACACCTTC. It encodes CASRSPDRGLYGYTF.

The chain links TRBV30 to TRBJ2-6, with a weak D call TRBD2 (6 bases). CDR1 is GTSNPN, CDR2 SVGIG, per germline (reference sequence). The CDR3 totals 17 residues. Trimming pared 5 bases from V and 4 bases from J, leaving 21 bases between. The CDR3 DNA reads as TGTGCCTGGGGGAGATCCTTTGGGAGGCCCGGGGCCAACGTCCTGACTTTC. Amino acids: CAWGRSFGRPGANVLTF.

A few counts support this clone. The chain couples TRBV28 to TRBJ1-1; D unclear. V was shortened by 6 bases and J by 6 bases, with 14 bases between the two germline ends. Germline CDR1 MDHEN, CDR2 SYDVKM. The CDR3 is 13 residues long. The chain's CDR3 is CASRVEGRPEAFF. Written as DNA, the CDR3 is TGTGCCAGCAGGGTTGAGGGCCGGCCTGAAGCTTTCTTT.

This clone came up a few times. This chain joins TRBV5-1 and TRBJ1-2; weak D call: TRBD1 (6 bases). CDR1 and CDR2 from the germline V gene are SGHRS and YFSETQ. V was pared by 0 bases and J by 4 bases, with 10 bases between. This CDR3 contains 14 residues. The CDR3 DNA follows: TGCGCCAGCAGCTTGGATACAGGGATCTATGGCTACACCTTC. As protein: CASSLDTGIYGYTF.

The sample holds a few counts of this clone. The chain is built from TRBV9 and TRBJ2-3; TRBD2 agrees at 7 bases. Looked up from germline, CDR1 is SGDLS and CDR2 is YYNGEE. V lost 2 bases, J lost 3 bases, and 6 bases stayed unmatched. There are 15 residues in the CDR3. CDR3 in DNA: TGTGCCAGCAGCGTGAGTGGGGGGGTGACAGATACGCAGTATTTT. Translation: CASSVSGGVTDTQYF. Drawing the rest from reference TRBV9 and TRBJ2-3, the complete variable domain is DSGVTQTPKHLITATGQRVTLRCSPRSGDLSVYWYQQSLDQGLQFLIQYYNGEERAKGNILERFSAQQFPDLHSELNLSSLELGDSALYFCASSVSGGVTDTQYFGPGTRLTVL.

In its sample, this clone was seen a few times. The sample carries other DNA sequences with the same CDR3. The V gene is TRBV2, the J gene TRBJ2-3, with a tentative D call TRBD2 (6 bases). In germline, CDR1 is SNHLY, CDR2 FYNNEI. This CDR3 contains 14 residues. Trimming shortened V by 3 bases and J by 2 bases, and 9 bases separated the two germline ends. As DNA, the CDR3 is TGTGCCAGCAGTGAGGTAGCGGACACAGATACGCAGTATTTT. Amino acid sequence: CASSEVADTDTQYF. The full variable domain, completed using reference TRBV2 and TRBJ2-3, is EPEVTQTPSHQVTQMGQEVILRCVPISNHLYFYWYRQILGQKVEFLVSFYNNEISEKSEIFDDQFSVERPDGSNFTLKIRSTKLEDSAMYFCASSEVADTDTQYFGPGTRLTVL.

This sequence joins TRBV2 and TRBJ2-7, with 10 bases identical to TRBD2. Germline CDR1 is SNHLY and CDR2 is FYNNEI. The CDR3 extends over 15 amino acids. The trim removed 2 bases at V and 4 bases at J, leaving 5 bases unmatched. The CDR3 here is CASSEPAGGLYEQYF. DNA of the CDR3: TGTGCCAGCAGTGAACCAGCGGGAGGGCTATACGAGCAGTACTTC. Based on the CDR3 plus reference TRBV2 and TRBJ2-7, the full variable domain is EPEVTQTPSHQVTQMGQEVILRCVPISNHLYFYWYRQILGQKVEFLVSFYNNEISEKSEIFDDQFSVERPDGSNFTLKIRSTKLEDSAMYFCASSEPAGGLYEQYFGPGTRLTVT.

This clone came up a few times. This chain uses TRBV7-2 with TRBJ2-7; no clear D. The germline gives CDR1 SGHTA, CDR2 FQGNSA. The CDR3 is 15 residues long. V was clipped by 3 bases and J by 3 bases, with 15 bases between them. CDR3 loop: CASSFGQIVLYEQYF. The CDR3, as DNA: TGTGCCAGCAGCTTCGGGCAGATTGTCCTCTACGAGCAGTACTTC.

V and J are TRBV5-1 and TRBJ2-5, with a possible D match to TRBD2 (5 bases). V lost 0 bases, J lost 2 bases, and 14 bases lay in between. In germline, CDR1 is SGHRS, CDR2 YFSETQ. The CDR3 loop spans 16 amino acids. The CDR3 DNA sequence: TGCGCCAGCAGCTTGGCCTCGAGGCTAGCACAAGAGACCCAGTACTTC. The encoded protein is CASSLASRLAQETQYF. The variable domain in full, with the rest retrieved from reference TRBV5-1 and TRBJ2-5, is KAGVTQTPRYLIKTRGQQVTLSCSPISGHRSVSWYQQTPGQGLQFLFEYFSETQRNKGNFPGRFSGRQFSNSRSEMNVSTLELGDSALYLCASSLASRLAQETQYFGPGTRLLVL.

This CDR3 reads CASSVDRSTDTQYF. CDR3 nucleotide sequence: TGTGCCAGCAGCGTAGACAGGAGCACAGATACGCAGTATTTT. The chain carries TRBV9 and TRBJ2-3; D may be TRBD1 (5 bases). Trimming took off 0 bases at V and 0 bases at J, with 5 bases between the two ends. Germline V CDR1 and CDR2: SGDLS, YYNGEE. The CDR3 is 14 residues long.

V usage is TRBV15 and J usage is TRBJ2-7; D uncertain. V was shortened by 0 bases and J by 4 bases, with 16 bases between the two germline ends. The germline V gene encodes CDR1 LNHNV and CDR2 YYDKDF (reference sequence). The CDR3 has 16 amino acids. Here the CDR3 reads CATSRDRPRSSYEQYF. CDR3 nucleotides: TGTGCCACCAGCAGAGATCGACCCCGCTCCTCGTACGAGCAGTACTTC.

The chain couples TRBV5-1 to TRBJ2-1, with TRBD2 matching 9 bases. The CDR3 covers 15 residues. The ends lost 3 bases at V and 3 bases at J; junction bases unmatched: 4. Germline CDR1 SGHRS, CDR2 YFSETQ. The CDR3 DNA follows: TGCGCCAGCAGCTGGGGACTAGCAGACTACAATGAGCAGTTCTTC. Its translation: CASSWGLADYNEQFF.

This clone turned up a few times. The chain carries TRBV7-2 and TRBJ2-5; 8 bases align to TRBD2. This CDR3 contains 15 residues. Trimming took 2 bases from V and 5 from J; bases not matched to a gene: 7. Germline CDR1 and CDR2: SGHTA and FQGNSA. CDR3 DNA: TGTGCCAGCAGCTTACAAGCGGGGGTGGGCGAGACCCAGTACTTC. Protein: CASSLQAGVGETQYF.

This clone was found a few times. The chain couples TRBV27 to TRBJ1-1, with D perhaps TRBD1 (5 bases). Per germline, CDR1 MNHEY and CDR2 SMNVEV (reference sequence). Trimming shortened V by 6 bases and J by 5 bases, and 13 bases separated the two germline ends. This CDR3 has 13 amino acids. CDR3 nucleotide sequence: TGTGCCAGCAGCCTGCAGCGGGGGACTGAAGCTTTCTTT. Protein: CASSLQRGTEAFF.

There are a few counts of this clone. V and J are TRBV7-9 and TRBJ2-7; D remains unclear. CDR3 length: 12 residues. The V end lost 3 bases, the J end lost 3 bases, and 6 bases lay between the germline ends. Per the germline V gene, CDR1 is SEHNR and CDR2 is FQNEAQ (reference sequence). The chain's CDR3 is CASSFSVYEQYF. The DNA for the CDR3 is TGTGCCAGCAGCTTTTCGGTCTACGAGCAGTACTTC.

This clone was seen a handful of times. The chain is built from TRBV5-1 and TRBJ2-7; TRBD2 agrees at 8 bases. This CDR3 has 12 amino acids. The V gene end was trimmed by 4 bases and the J gene end by 6 bases; junction bases not matched to a gene: 3. Germline V lookup: CDR1 SGHRS, CDR2 YFSETQ. The CDR3 DNA is TGCGCCAGCAGCGTCACTAGCGGCGAGCAGTACTTC. It encodes CASSVTSGEQYF. The full variable domain, its missing parts supplied by reference TRBV5-1 and TRBJ2-7, is KAGVTQTPRYLIKTRGQQVTLSCSPISGHRSVSWYQQTPGQGLQFLFEYFSETQRNKGNFPGRFSGRQFSNSRSEMNVSTLELGDSALYLCASSVTSGEQYFGPGTRLTVT.

This clone turned up a few times. The rearrangement uses TRBV29-1 and TRBJ2-6; no firm D call. V was cut by 4 bases and J by 1 base, with 11 bases left in between. The CDR3 contains 15 residues. CDR1 SQVTM and CDR2 ANQGSEA come from the germline V gene. The DNA for the CDR3 is TGCAGCGTTGGTTCGGCAGGTTCTGGGGCCAACGTCCTGACTTTC. Residues: CSVGSAGSGANVLTF.

The genes are TRBV27 and TRBJ1-2; D not certain. The ends were cut back, 6 bases at V and 4 bases at J, with 15 bases in the middle. Germline V CDR1 and CDR2: MNHEY, SMNVEV (reference sequence). The CDR3 sequence is 14 residues long. DNA for the CDR3: TGTGCCAGCAGACCCGACTATCTCCTCTATGGCTACACCTTC. As protein: CASRPDYLLYGYTF.

This clone has only a few counts. V usage is TRBV28 and J usage is TRBJ2-1, with D possibly TRBD1 on 6 matching bases. Germline V gene lookup returns CDR1 MDHEN and CDR2 SYDVKM. This CDR3 is 15 amino acids long. V lost 6 bases and J lost 2, with 14 bases in between. The CDR3 reads CASRADRDTYNEQFF. Here the CDR3 DNA reads TGTGCCAGCAGGGCCGACCGGGACACCTACAATGAGCAGTTCTTC.

This clone was counted a few times. The V call is TRBV7-2, the J call TRBJ2-5; TRBD2 matches at 12 bases. With 1 base clipped from V and 2 bases from J, the junction kept 8 bases outside the gene matches. The CDR3 sequence is 18 residues long. CDR1 is SGHTA, CDR2 FQGNSA, per germline. The CDR3 region has the DNA TGTGCCAGCAGCTTAGAGAGGACTAGCGGGGCACTACAAGAGACCCAGTACTTC. Translated, it gives CASSLERTSGALQETQYF.

The rearrangement joins TRBV7-2 to TRBJ2-7; no firm D call. V lost 5 bases and J 1 base, leaving 12 bases between the germline ends. CDR1 SGHTA and CDR2 FQGNSA come from the germline V gene. This CDR3 is built from 14 residues. The CDR3: CASSETLSSYEQYF. The DNA for the CDR3 is TGTGCCAGCAGCGAAACGTTGAGTTCCTACGAGCAGTACTTC.

The chain recombines TRBV18 with TRBJ1-2; D ambiguous. The CDR3 covers 14 residues. Trimming cost V 6 bases and J 8 bases, with 19 bases left between them. Looked up from germline, CDR1 is KGHSH and CDR2 is LQKENI. Here the CDR3 reads CASSFEAESLGYTF. The DNA for the CDR3 is TGTGCCAGCTCGTTCGAGGCAGAGAGCTTGGGCTACACCTTC.

This clone has more than one count but fewer than ten. The V gene is TRBV6-5, the J gene TRBJ2-4, with D perhaps TRBD2 (5 bases). Trimming removed 4 bases from V and 8 bases from J, with 15 bases in between. The CDR3 covers 14 residues. Germline V gene data show CDR1 as MNHEY and CDR2 as SVGAGI. CDR3 loop: CASSFPWTEDIQYF. For the CDR3, the DNA is TGTGCCAGCAGTTTCCCTTGGACGGAGGACATTCAGTACTTC.

This clone was counted between two and nine times. Distinct nucleotide sequences in the sample also encode this CDR3. This chain joins TRBV5-1 and TRBJ2-1; D gene ambiguous. Germline lookup yields CDR1 SGHRS and CDR2 YFSETQ. The CDR3 runs 12 residues. V shed 0 bases and J shed 4 bases, with 2 bases lying between them. CDR3 nucleotide sequence: TGCGCCAGCAGCTTGGAGTACAATGAGCAGTTCTTC. This codes for CASSLEYNEQFF.